The source of this T cell receptor beta chain is a study of blood T cells in healthy people across ages. Study findings and constraints: Both naive CD4+ cell counts and diversity were greater in long-lived donors than in aged donors. Without sorted subsets, naive and antigen-experienced compartments could not be conclusively compared. The authors considered diversity estimates from one million T cells to be underestimates.

The authors ran a second PCR of 7 to 11 cycles using a sample-barcoded 5' primer and a J-beta primer mix. TCRdb analysed the 5' RACE reads with MiXCR anew, one entry per CDR3 protein. The sample contains approximately 2,000,000 distinct CDR3 sequences, roughly two fifths of which appear only once. CDR1 and CDR2 (germline): SGHKS, YYEKEE (reference sequence). The CDR3 spans 18 residues. Deletions cut 2 bases from V and 4 bases from J, with 19 bases between. Turning to this clonotype: No antigen is known for it.

Sequencing was done on a sample of blood. This TCR was sampled from a human donor in good health. The gene calls are TRBV5-5 and TRBJ2-6; possibly TRBD1 or TRBD2 for D (5 bases each). The CDR3 sequence: CASSLPAGTIRGANVLTF. CDR3 nucleotide sequence: TGTGCCAGCAGCTTACCTGCCGGGACGATAAGAGGGGCCAACGTCCTGACTTTC.